This entry describes one T cell receptor (beta chain). Its antigen is unknown. This sample was included in a study of cytomegalovirus exposure and HLA in healthy donors. General study findings and limits: Some public TCRs appeared in many individuals, while most sequences were rare. The study designated 150 to 200 TCR beta chains cytomegalovirus-associated. Accounts indicate the classifier identified cytomegalovirus status with strong specificity and sensitivity.

The PCR was carried out with 60 Vbeta primers and 13 Jbeta primers. Method: immunoSEQ multiplex PCR; TCRdb's copy keeps in-frame clones and lacks some. The sample has about 210,000 clones, more than 70% seen once. Sampled while nominally healthy, donors likely had unrecorded immune exposures. CDR1 is MNHEY, CDR2 SMNVEV, per germline (reference sequence). V lost 4 bases and J lost 3, with 7 bases in between. The CDR3 is 12 residues long. This TCR was sampled from a boy younger than 18 in good health and CMV-seronegative. Sequences were obtained from PBMCs. This chain links TRBV27 with TRBJ2-7; D is ambiguous. This CDR3 reads CASSSNSYEQYF. The CDR3 DNA sequence: TGTGCCAGCAGTTCTAACAGCTACGAGCAGTACTTC.